The TCR beta chain under discussion was sequenced for a study of cytomegalovirus exposure and HLA in healthy donors. Overall study results and limits: Reportedly, a later analysis found an Asian-associated ancestry cluster had fewer N-insertions than the roughly 700-donor mean. Using the classifier, cytomegalovirus status was reportedly diagnosed with high specificity and sensitivity. The study designated roughly 160 TCR beta chains cytomegalovirus-associated. CMV serostatus was the sole immune exposure data available.

The CDR3 contains 17 residues. Per germline, CDR1 SGDLS and CDR2 YYNGEE. Trimming cost V 0 bases and J 7 bases; bases outside gene matches: 10. The PCR ran on 60 Vbeta and 13 Jbeta primers. Measured with immunoSEQ multiplex PCR; TCRdb has only the in-frame clones, and not every one. The table has tens of thousands of clones, about three quarters seen once. This clone was seen a single time. Its specificity is not known. Sequenced sample: PBMCs. The rearrangement joins TRBV9 to TRBJ1-6, with TRBD1 matching 7 bases. This clonotype originated in a man between 45 and 60 years old in good health and CMV-seropositive. CDR3 sequence: CASSVELAGGPNSPLHF. The CDR3, as DNA: TGTGCCAGCAGCGTAGAACTGGCAGGGGGTCCAAATTCACCCCTCCACTTT. Based on the CDR3 plus reference TRBV9 and TRBJ1-6, the full variable domain is DSGVTQTPKHLITATGQRVTLRCSPRSGDLSVYWYQQSLDQGLQFLIQYYNGEERAKGNILERFSAQQFPDLHSELNLSSLELGDSALYFCASSVELAGGPNSPLHFGNGTRLTVT.